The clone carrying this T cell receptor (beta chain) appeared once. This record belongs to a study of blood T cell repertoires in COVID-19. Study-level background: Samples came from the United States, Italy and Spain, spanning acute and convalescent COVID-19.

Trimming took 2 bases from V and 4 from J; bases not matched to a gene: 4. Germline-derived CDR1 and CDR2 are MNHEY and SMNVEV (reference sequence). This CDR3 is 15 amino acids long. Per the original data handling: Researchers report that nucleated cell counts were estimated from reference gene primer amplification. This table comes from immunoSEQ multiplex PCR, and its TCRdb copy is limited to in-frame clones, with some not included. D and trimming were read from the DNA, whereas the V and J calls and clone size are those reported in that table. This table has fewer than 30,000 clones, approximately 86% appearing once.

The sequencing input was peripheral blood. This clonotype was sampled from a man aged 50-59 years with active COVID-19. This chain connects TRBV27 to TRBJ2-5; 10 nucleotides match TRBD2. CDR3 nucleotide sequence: TGTGCCAGCAGTTTAAAGCGGGAGGGCCCAGAGACCCAGTACTTC. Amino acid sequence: CASSLKREGPETQYF.